This TCR beta chain was sequenced during a study of T cells after yellow fever vaccination. This clonotype was seen at least ten times. Researchers made TCR cDNA using 5'RACE template switching, and this step added a universal primer site and UMIs. Each CDR3 protein gets one entry after TCRdb re-called the 5' RACE reads with MiXCR. The sample has 28,000 or so distinct CDR3 sequences, 4% to 4.5% seen once. The specimen comprised CD8+ T cells sorted from PBMCs, sampled 5 days after the yellow fever booster vaccination. The receptor's source is a young man who received the YFV17D yellow fever vaccine.

This chain's CDR3 is CASSSGGGLETQYF. CDR3 in DNA: TGTGCCAGCAGCTCCGGCGGGGGTTTAGAGACCCAGTACTTC. The chain employs TRBV27 and TRBJ2-5; 7 bases are shared with TRBD2. The length of the CDR3 is 14 residues. Looked up from germline, CDR1 is MNHEY and CDR2 is SMNVEV (reference sequence). Unmatched junction bases numbered 8, after V lost 6 bases and J lost 4 bases.